Listed below are T cell receptor beta chains from one sample, sequenced in a study of T cell changes during pregnancy in multiple sclerosis. The assay was immunoSEQ multiplex PCR, and TCRdb's table has in-frame clones only and misses some. The sample lists some 70,000 clones; approximately 91% were seen once. Sequencing used peripheral blood, obtained before pregnancy. These receptors originate from a female donor with multiple sclerosis, enrolled in a pregnancy study. Each CDR3 is given with its conserved first and last residue. D genes are given only for firm matches. Size tells how often a clone was seen (once, few, many) or the class of an expanded clone, and some rows leave it out.

j_call | cdr3_length | clone_size | d_call | v_call | cdr3_nt | cdr3_aa
TRBJ2-2 | 16 | NA | TRBD1 | TRBV5-1 | TGCGCCAGCAGCTTCCGGACAGGACAGAACACCGGGGAGCTGTTTTTT | CASSFRTGQNTGELFF
TRBJ2-7 | 14 | few | NA | TRBV27 | TGTGCCAGCAGTTTGAACTCTTTCTCCTACGAGCAGTACTTC | CASSLNSFSYEQYF
TRBJ2-3 | 13 | NA | NA | TRBV7-6 | TGTGCCAACGGGAGAAGGAGCACAGATACGCAGTATTTT | CANGRRSTDTQYF
TRBJ2-7 | 15 | NA | TRBD2 | TRBV5-6 | TGTGCCAGCAGCCTGGGACTAGCATCTCACGACGAGCAGTACTTC | CASSLGLASHDEQYF
TRBJ1-3 | 14 | NA | NA | TRBV5-4 | TGTGCCAGCAGCCCGACAGGCGTAGGAAACACCATATATTTT | CASSPTGVGNTIYF
TRBJ2-7 | 15 | NA | TRBD2 | TRBV6-1 | TGTGCCAGCAGTGGTAGAGGACTAGCTGATTACGAGCAGTACTTC | CASSGRGLADYEQYF
TRBJ1-1 | 11 | NA | NA | TRBV7-8 | TGTGCCAGCAGCTTGAGCTGGCGGGCTTTCTTT | CASSLSWRAFF
TRBJ2-1 | 14 | NA | NA | TRBV5-1 | TGCGCCAGCAGCTTCGCTAGCTCCTACAATGAGCAGTTCTTC | CASSFASSYNEQFF
TRBJ2-1 | 14 | NA | NA | TRBV19 | TGTGCCAGTAGTATCACTGGCTCCTACAATGAGCAGTTCTTC | CASSITGSYNEQFF
TRBJ2-7 | 15 | NA | TRBD1 | TRBV11-3 | TGTGCCAGCAGCCCCCGGGCAGGGGGTTCCTACGAGCAGTACTTC | CASSPRAGGSYEQYF
TRBJ2-3 | 14 | NA | TRBD2 | TRBV7-9 | TGTGCCAGCAGCTTAAAAGCGGGGGCAGATACGCAGTATTTT | CASSLKAGADTQYF
TRBJ2-7 | 16 | NA | NA | TRBV7-9 | TGTGCCAGCAGTAAACCGGGTCGGGAAACAGCCTACGAGCAGTACTTC | CASSKPGRETAYEQYF
TRBJ2-1 | 10 | NA | NA | TRBV30 | TGTGCCTGGAGTCTTAATGAGCAGTTCTTC | CAWSLNEQFF
TRBJ2-7 | 10 | NA | NA | TRBV10-1 | TGCGCCAGCGGGGGGAACAGACAGTACTTC | CASGGNRQYF
TRBJ1-5 | 15 | NA | NA | TRBV2 | TGTGCCAGCAGTGTCAGGGCCGACGATTATCAGCCCCAGCATTTT | CASSVRADDYQPQHF
TRBJ2-7 | 15 | NA | TRBD1 | TRBV6-5 | TGTGCCAGCAGTTACCAGGGACAGCCCGTCTACGAGCAGTACTTC | CASSYQGQPVYEQYF
TRBJ2-5 | 10 | NA | NA | TRBV20-1 | TGCAGTGCATGGAGGGAGACCCAGTACTTC | CSAWRETQYF
TRBJ2-7 | 14 | NA | NA | TRBV5-1 | TGCGCCAGCAGCTTGGACAGCTTTACCTACGAGCAGTACTTC | CASSLDSFTYEQYF
TRBJ2-1 | 14 | NA | NA | TRBV19 | TGTGCCAGTAGTCCGCTGGGGCTCTACAATGAGCAGTTCTTC | CASSPLGLYNEQFF
TRBJ2-3 | 17 | NA | NA | TRBV4-2 | TGTGCCAGCAGCCAAGCTCCCCGGGGATCGTTCACAGATACGCAGTATTTT | CASSQAPRGSFTDTQYF
TRBJ1-3 | 14 | NA | NA | TRBV30 | TGTGCCTGGAGTGTAGGGGGGGATGGAAACACCATATATTTT | CAWSVGGDGNTIYF
TRBJ1-2 | 14 | few | NA | TRBV7-8 | TGTGCCAGCAGCCCTTTGGGGGGGCAGGAAGGCTACACCTTC | CASSPLGGQEGYTF
TRBJ2-7 | 14 | NA | TRBD2 | TRBV6-6 | TGTGCCAGCAGTCCTAGCGGCCAATCCTACGAGCAGTACTTC | CASSPSGQSYEQYF
TRBJ1-1 | 17 | NA | TRBD1 | TRBV7-9 | TGTGCCAGCAGCCGAAGCGGGGGGGACAGATTAAACACTGAAGCTTTCTTT | CASSRSGGDRLNTEAFF
TRBJ1-5 | 13 | NA | NA | TRBV10-2 | TGCGCCAGCAGGATGACAGGTGACCAGCCCCAGCATTTT | CASRMTGDQPQHF
TRBJ2-7 | 15 | NA | TRBD2 | TRBV4-1 | TGCGCCAGCAGCCAAATGGAGCGGGAGCCCTACGAGCAGTACTTC | CASSQMEREPYEQYF
TRBJ2-3 | 14 | NA | TRBD2 | TRBV7-2 | TGTGCCAGCAGCCGGGGACTAGCGACAGATACGCAGTATTTT | CASSRGLATDTQYF
TRBJ1-5 | 13 | NA | NA | TRBV5-5 | TGTGCCAGCAGCTTGGCCCCGTTGCGGCCCCAGCATTTT | CASSLAPLRPQHF
TRBJ1-1 | 13 | NA | TRBD1 | TRBV7-9 | TGTGCCAGCAGCCAAAACCCGGGACAGATTGCTTTCTTT | CASSQNPGQIAFF
TRBJ2-7 | 18 | NA | NA | TRBV7-8 | TGTGCCAGCAGCTTCGCCCCTCCCGCAGGGGTAAACTTCTACGAGCAGTACTTC | CASSFAPPAGVNFYEQYF
TRBJ1-1 | 15 | NA | NA | TRBV7-8 | TGTGCCAGCAGCTTAGTATCAGGGGTGAACACTGAAGCTTTCTTT | CASSLVSGVNTEAFF
TRBJ2-5 | 15 | once | NA | TRBV18 | TGTGCCAGCTCACCACGATACGCACAGCAAGAGACCCAGTACTTC | CASSPRYAQQETQYF
TRBJ2-2 | 15 | NA | TRBD2 | TRBV7-2 | TGTGCCAGCAGCCCTATAGCGGGGGAAGCCGGGGAGCTGTTTTTT | CASSPIAGEAGELFF
TRBJ2-3 | 14 | NA | NA | TRBV18 | TGTGCCAGCTCATCTCGAACTTACGAAGATACGCAGTATTTT | CASSSRTYEDTQYF
TRBJ2-3 | 17 | NA | TRBD2 | TRBV11-2 | TGTGCCAGCAGCTTAGATCTGGCTAGCGGGGGGGCAGATACGCAGTATTTT | CASSLDLASGGADTQYF
TRBJ1-2 | 14 | NA | TRBD1 | TRBV7-9 | TGTGCCAGCAGCGCGGGGACAGTTGCTAATGGCTACACCTTC | CASSAGTVANGYTF
TRBJ1-1 | 12 | NA | NA | TRBV11-1 | TGTGCCAGCAGCTCAGGGAGGAGTGAAGCTTTCTTT | CASSSGRSEAFF
TRBJ2-2 | 14 | once | TRBD1 | TRBV6-6 | TGTGCCAGCAGTTACCCCACAGGGGCCGGGGAGCTGTTTTTT | CASSYPTGAGELFF
TRBJ2-7 | 13 | NA | TRBD1 | TRBV2 | TGTGCCAGCAGGACAGGGGTATATTCCGAGCAGTACTTC | CASRTGVYSEQYF